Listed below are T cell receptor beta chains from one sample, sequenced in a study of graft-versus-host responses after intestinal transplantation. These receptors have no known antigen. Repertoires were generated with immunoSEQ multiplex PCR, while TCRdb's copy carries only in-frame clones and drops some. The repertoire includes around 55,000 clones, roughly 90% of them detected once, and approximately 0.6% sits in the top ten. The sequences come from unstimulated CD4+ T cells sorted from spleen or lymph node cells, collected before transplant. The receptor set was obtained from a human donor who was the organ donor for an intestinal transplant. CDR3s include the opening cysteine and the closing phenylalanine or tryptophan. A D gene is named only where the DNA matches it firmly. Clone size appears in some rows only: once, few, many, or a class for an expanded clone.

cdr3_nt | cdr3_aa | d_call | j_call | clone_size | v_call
TGTGCCAGCAGTTACTTTCAGGGACAGTACAATGAGCAGTTCTTC | CASSYFQGQYNEQFF | TRBD1 | TRBJ2-1 | . | TRBV6-5
TGTGCCAGCAGTCTGGTTTTGGGGACAGGGGGCTCCGGGAGGGAAAAACTGTTTTTT | CASSLVLGTGGSGREKLFF | TRBD1 | TRBJ1-4 | . | TRBV28
TGTGCCAGCAGTTTTTGGTCAGGGGATGAAAAACTGTTTTTT | CASSFWSGDEKLFF | . | TRBJ1-4 | . | TRBV28
TGCAGCTGTATGGGACTAGCGGGAGGCAACCCCTACGAGCAGTACTTC | CSCMGLAGGNPYEQYF | TRBD2 | TRBJ2-7 | once | TRBV29-1
TGTGCCAGCAGTGGTGGAGACAGGAGCGGCTACACCTTC | CASSGGDRSGYTF | . | TRBJ1-2 | . | TRBV25-1
TGTGCCAGTTCTAAGTTGGGCGGCTACACCTTC | CASSKLGGYTF | . | TRBJ1-2 | . | TRBV19
TGTGCCAGCAGCGTTTTCCCCGCCGGGACAGGGGGAGGCGAGCAGTACTTC | CASSVFPAGTGGGEQYF | TRBD1 | TRBJ2-7 | . | TRBV9
TGTGCCAGCAGTTTAACCCTCGACAGGGCCTATGGCTACACCTTC | CASSLTLDRAYGYTF | TRBD1 | TRBJ1-2 | . | TRBV28
TGTGCCACCAGCAGAGACGGGGGGACAGGGAATGAAAAACTGTTTTTT | CATSRDGGTGNEKLFF | TRBD1 | TRBJ1-4 | once | TRBV15
TGTGCCAGCAGCACACCCGGGACAGGGGCCTACGAGCAGTACTTC | CASSTPGTGAYEQYF | TRBD1 | TRBJ2-7 | . | TRBV11-1
TGTGCCAGCAGCGTAGCACCTACTAGAGGCACAGATACGCAGTATTTT | CASSVAPTRGTDTQYF | . | TRBJ2-3 | . | TRBV9
TGTGCCAGCAGTGAATCACCACAGGGGGCGGTTGAAGCTTTCTTT | CASSESPQGAVEAFF | TRBD1 | TRBJ1-1 | . | TRBV6-1
TGTGCCATCAGCCCGACAGGGAGACTCTCCTACGAGCAGTACTTC | CAISPTGRLSYEQYF | TRBD1 | TRBJ2-7 | . | TRBV10-3
TGTGCCAGCAGGTCGGCGGGGGGGACCTACAATGAGCAGTTCTTC | CASRSAGGTYNEQFF | TRBD2 | TRBJ2-1 | . | TRBV6-5
TGTGCCAGCAGCGTAGGGGAGGCAACGGGCTACAATGAGCAGTTCTTC | CASSVGEATGYNEQFF | . | TRBJ2-1 | once | TRBV9
TGTGCCAGTAGTATCGGAGTCACCGGGGAGCTGTTTTTT | CASSIGVTGELFF | . | TRBJ2-2 | few | TRBV19
TGTGCTAGTGGTCCTCACAATGAGCAGTTCTTC | CASGPHNEQFF | . | TRBJ2-1 | . | TRBV12-5
TGTGCCAGCAGCCGGCAACAGGGGGCGGGGACCCAGTACTTC | CASSRQQGAGTQYF | TRBD1 | TRBJ2-5 | . | TRBV6-5
TGTGCCAGTAGTATCGGCCAGCCCCTGGAGGCTTTCTTT | CASSIGQPLEAFF | . | TRBJ1-1 | . | TRBV19
TGTGCCAGCAAGCTAGAGTCAGATACGCAGTATTTT | CASKLESDTQYF | . | TRBJ2-3 | . | TRBV2
TGTGCCAGCAGTGGGACAGGGGCCTACGAGCAGTACTTC | CASSGTGAYEQYF | TRBD1 | TRBJ2-7 | . | TRBV2
TGTGCCAGCAGCGGGACAGGGGAAAACTATGGCTACACCTTC | CASSGTGENYGYTF | TRBD1 | TRBJ1-2 | . | TRBV9
TGTGCCAGCAGTTACTCGCCGGGAGGGGTGGACACTGAAGCTTTCTTT | CASSYSPGGVDTEAFF | . | TRBJ1-1 | . | TRBV6-5
TGTGCCACTCTGTCGGTAGCGGCCCTATCAGGCGAGCAGTACTTC | CATLSVAALSGEQYF | . | TRBJ2-7 | . | TRBV10-3
TGCGCCAGCAGCCGCGGCGGAGGGGCTGGGGAGACCCAGTACTTC | CASSRGGGAGETQYF | . | TRBJ2-5 | once | TRBV4-1
TGTGCCTGGAGTGTAACAGGGGATCGAGCTTTCTTT | CAWSVTGDRAFF | TRBD1 | TRBJ1-1 | few | TRBV30
TGTGCCAGCGGGCTGACATACGAGCAGTACTTC | CASGLTYEQYF | . | TRBJ2-7 | once | TRBV28
TGTGCCAGAGAAGGGACAGGGGTATATGGGGCCAACGTCCTGACTTTC | CAREGTGVYGANVLTF | TRBD1 | TRBJ2-6 | . | TRBV18
TGTGCCAGCAGCGTAGGGGGGGGGCGCACAGATACGCAGTATTTT | CASSVGGGRTDTQYF | . | TRBJ2-3 | few | TRBV9
TGCGCCAGCAGCTTCGGGGGGCCCTACGAGCAGTACTTC | CASSFGGPYEQYF | . | TRBJ2-7 | . | TRBV5-1
TGTGCCAGCAGTGGACAGGCGAACACTGAAGCTTTCTTT | CASSGQANTEAFF | TRBD1 | TRBJ1-1 | . | TRBV6-5
TGTGCCACCACTCTGTTAGGGGTTCCCGGGGAGCTGTTTTTT | CATTLLGVPGELFF | . | TRBJ2-2 | . | TRBV19